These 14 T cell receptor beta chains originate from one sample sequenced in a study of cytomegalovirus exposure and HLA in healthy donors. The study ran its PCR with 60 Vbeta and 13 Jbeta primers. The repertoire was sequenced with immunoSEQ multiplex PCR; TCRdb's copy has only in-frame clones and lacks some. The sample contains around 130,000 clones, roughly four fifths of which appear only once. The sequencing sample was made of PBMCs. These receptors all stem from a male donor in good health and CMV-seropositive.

CDR3 residues: CASGFRSNSPLHF. The CDR3 DNA is TGTGCTAGTGGTTTCCGGAGTAATTCACCCCTCCACTTT. The rearrangement links TRBV12-5 to TRBJ1-6; D is uncertain. The CDR3 extends over 13 amino acids. Germline CDR1 and CDR2: LGHNT and FRNRAP. V dropped 3 bases and J dropped 6 bases, with 6 bases sitting between them.

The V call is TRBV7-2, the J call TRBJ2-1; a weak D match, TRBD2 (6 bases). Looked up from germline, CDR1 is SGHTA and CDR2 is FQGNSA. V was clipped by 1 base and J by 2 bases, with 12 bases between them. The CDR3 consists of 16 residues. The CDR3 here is CASSLDRGAPYNEQFF. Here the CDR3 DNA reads TGTGCCAGCAGCTTAGATCGCGGGGCCCCCTACAATGAGCAGTTCTTC. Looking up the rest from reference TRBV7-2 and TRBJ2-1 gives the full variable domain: GAGVSQSPSNKVTEKGKDVELRCDPISGHTALYWYRQSLGQGLEFLIYFQGNSAPDKSGLPSDRFSAERTGGSVSTLTIQRTQQEDSAVYLCASSLDRGAPYNEQFFGPGTRLTVL.

The CDR3 DNA follows: TGTGCCAGCAGCTGGCTAGCGGGGGCGAACACCGGGGAGCTGTTTTTT. Residues: CASSWLAGANTGELFF. The genes are TRBV7-2 and TRBJ2-2; 10 nucleotides align to TRBD2. CDR1 and CDR2 (germline): SGHTA, FQGNSA. J gave up 0 bases and V 4 bases, and 2 bases lay outside the gene matches. The CDR3 has 16 residues.

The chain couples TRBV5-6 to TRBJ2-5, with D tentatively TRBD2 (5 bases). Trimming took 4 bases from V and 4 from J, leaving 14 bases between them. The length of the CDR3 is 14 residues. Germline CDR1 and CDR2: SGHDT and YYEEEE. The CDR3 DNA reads TGTGCCAGCAGCGGGGAGATACTAGGAGAGACCCAGTACTTC. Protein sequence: CASSGEILGETQYF.

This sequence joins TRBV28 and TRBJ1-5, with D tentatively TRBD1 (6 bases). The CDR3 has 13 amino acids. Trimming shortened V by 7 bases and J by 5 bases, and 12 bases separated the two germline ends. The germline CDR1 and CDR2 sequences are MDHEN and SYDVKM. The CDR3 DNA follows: TGTGCCAGCACCCGGGGGGCCGATCAGCCCCAGCATTTT. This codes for CASTRGADQPQHF.

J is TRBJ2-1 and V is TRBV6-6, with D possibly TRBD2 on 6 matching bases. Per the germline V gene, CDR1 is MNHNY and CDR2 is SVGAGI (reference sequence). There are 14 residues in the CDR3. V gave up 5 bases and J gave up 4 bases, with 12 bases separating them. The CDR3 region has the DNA TGTGCCAGCAGTCCCGTGGGGGGATACAATGAGCAGTTCTTC. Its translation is CASSPVGGYNEQFF.

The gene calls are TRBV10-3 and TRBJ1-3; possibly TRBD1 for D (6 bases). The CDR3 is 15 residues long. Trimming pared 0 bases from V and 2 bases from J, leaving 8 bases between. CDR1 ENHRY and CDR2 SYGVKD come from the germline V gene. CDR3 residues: CAISESRGTGNTIYF. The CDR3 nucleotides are TGTGCCATCAGTGAGTCCAGGGGAACTGGAAACACCATATATTTT.

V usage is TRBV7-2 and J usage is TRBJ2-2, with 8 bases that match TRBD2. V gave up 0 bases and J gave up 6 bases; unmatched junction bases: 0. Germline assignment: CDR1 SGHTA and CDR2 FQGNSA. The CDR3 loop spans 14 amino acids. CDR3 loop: CASSLAGRAGELFF. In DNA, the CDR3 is TGTGCCAGCAGCTTAGCCGGGAGGGCCGGGGAGCTGTTTTTT.

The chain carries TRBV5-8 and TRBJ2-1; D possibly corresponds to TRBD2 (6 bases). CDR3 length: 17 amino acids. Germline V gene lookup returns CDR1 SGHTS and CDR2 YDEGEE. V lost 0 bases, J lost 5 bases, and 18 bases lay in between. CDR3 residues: CASSLVLALGEHNEQFF. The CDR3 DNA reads TGTGCCAGCAGCTTGGTACTAGCCCTGGGGGAACACAATGAGCAGTTCTTC.

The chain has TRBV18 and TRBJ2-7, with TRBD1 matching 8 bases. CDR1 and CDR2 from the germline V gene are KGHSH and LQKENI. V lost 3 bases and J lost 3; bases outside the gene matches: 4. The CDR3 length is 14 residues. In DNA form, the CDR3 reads TGTGCCAGCTCACCTGGGACAGGCGTCTACGAGCAGTACTTC. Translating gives CASSPGTGVYEQYF. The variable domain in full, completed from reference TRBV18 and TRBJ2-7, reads NAGVMQNPRHLVRRRGQEARLRCSPMKGHSHVYWYRQLPEEGLKFMVYLQKENIIDESGMPKERFSAEFPKEGPSILRIQQVVRGDSAAYFCASSPGTGVYEQYFGPGTRLTVT.

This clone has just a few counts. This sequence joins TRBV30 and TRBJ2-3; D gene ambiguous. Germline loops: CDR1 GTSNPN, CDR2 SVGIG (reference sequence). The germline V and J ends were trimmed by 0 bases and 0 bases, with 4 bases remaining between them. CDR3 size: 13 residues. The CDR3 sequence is CAWSVRSTDTQYF. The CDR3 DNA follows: TGTGCCTGGAGTGTACGGAGCACAGATACGCAGTATTTT.

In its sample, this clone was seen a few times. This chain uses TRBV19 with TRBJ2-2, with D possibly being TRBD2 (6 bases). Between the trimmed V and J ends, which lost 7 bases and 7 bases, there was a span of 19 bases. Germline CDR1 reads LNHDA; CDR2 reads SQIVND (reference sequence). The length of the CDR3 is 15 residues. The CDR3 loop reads CASNIWGESGGELFF. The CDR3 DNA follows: TGTGCCAGTAATATCTGGGGGGAGTCAGGCGGGGAGCTGTTTTTT. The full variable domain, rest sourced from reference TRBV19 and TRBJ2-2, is DGGITQSPKYLFRKEGQNVTLSCEQNLNHDAMYWYRQDPGQGLRLIYYSQIVNDFQKGDIAEGYSVSREKKESFPLTVTSAQKNPTAFYLCASNIWGESGGELFFGEGSRLTVL.

CDR3 coding DNA: TGCAGCGTTGGGACAGGGGGCACCTATGGCTACACCTTC. Its translation is CSVGTGGTYGYTF. The chain employs TRBV29-1 and TRBJ1-2; 11 nucleotides line up with TRBD1. This CDR3 region has 13 residues. Germline V gene lookup returns CDR1 SQVTM and CDR2 ANQGSEA. The junction had 2 bases not matched to a gene; V was cut back by 4 bases and J by 4 bases.

Here the CDR3 reads CASSLSGGSYEQYF. The DNA for the CDR3 is TGTGCCAGCAGCCTTAGCGGGGGGTCCTACGAGCAGTACTTC. The chain links TRBV5-4 to TRBJ2-7; 10 bases agree with TRBD2. The germline V gene encodes CDR1 SGHNT and CDR2 YYREEE (reference sequence). The ends lost 4 bases at V and 1 base at J; junction bases unmatched: 2. There are 14 residues in the CDR3.